These 23 T cell receptor beta chains came from one sample sequenced in a study of cytomegalovirus exposure and HLA in healthy donors. The PCR contained 60 Vbeta and 13 Jbeta primers. The repertoire was sequenced with immunoSEQ multiplex PCR; TCRdb's copy has only in-frame clones and lacks some. Of about 77,000 clones listed, roughly four fifths are singletons. Material: PBMCs. These receptors originate from a man aged 40-49 years in good health and CMV-seronegative.

This clone was seen just once. J is TRBJ1-2 and V is TRBV10-3; D gene unclear. This CDR3 has 14 amino acids. V shed 2 bases and J shed 2 bases, with 9 bases lying between them. Germline CDR1 and CDR2: ENHRY and SYGVKD. In DNA, the CDR3 is TGTGCCATCAGTGAGGGCAGAACGAACTATGGCTACACCTTC. Its translation: CAISEGRTNYGYTF.

V and J are TRBV27 and TRBJ2-3; D is perhaps TRBD2 (5 bases). Trimming took 5 bases from V and 3 from J, leaving 18 bases between them. This CDR3 has 16 residues. Germline V gives CDR1 MNHEY, CDR2 SMNVEV (reference sequence). This CDR3 is CASSPLPVARTDTQYF. CDR3 DNA: TGTGCCAGCAGTCCCCTCCCGGTAGCGAGAACAGATACGCAGTATTTT.

The rearrangement joins TRBV19 to TRBJ1-1, with 8 bases lining up with TRBD1. The CDR3 is 15 residues long. J lost 4 bases, V lost 3 bases, and 7 bases had no gene match. CDR1 and CDR2 (germline): LNHDA, SQIVND (reference sequence). The CDR3 bases are TGTGCCAGTAGTATGGCGGCAGGGGGCCGCACTGAAGCTTTCTTT. Amino acid sequence: CASSMAAGGRTEAFF.

V usage is TRBV7-9 and J usage is TRBJ2-3, with TRBD1 matching over 8 bases. The germline V gene encodes CDR1 SEHNR and CDR2 FQNEAQ (reference sequence). V was clipped by 1 base and J by 9 bases; unmatched bases: 3. The CDR3 covers 13 residues. The CDR3 loop reads CASSLGTGKTQYF. The CDR3 bases are TGTGCCAGCAGCTTAGGGACAGGGAAAACGCAGTATTTT.

The chain combines TRBV7-2 with TRBJ2-1, with 8 positions matching TRBD2. V gave up 5 bases and J gave up 0 bases; unmatched junction bases: 3. The germline CDR1 and CDR2 sequences are SGHTA and FQGNSA. There are 15 residues in the CDR3. CDR3 amino acids: CASSLGTSSYNEQFF. The CDR3 coding sequence is TGTGCCAGCAGCCTCGGGACTAGCTCCTACAATGAGCAGTTCTTC.

The rearrangement links TRBV4-2 to TRBJ1-5, with D maybe TRBD1 (6 bases). The CDR3 has 14 amino acids. With 0 bases removed from V and 7 bases from J, the gap between germline ends came to 10 bases. Germline CDR1 is LGHNA and CDR2 is YNFKEQ. The CDR3 region has the DNA TGTGCCAGCAGCCAAGAGAGGGGGAAGCAGCCCCAGCATTTT. It yields the protein CASSQERGKQPQHF.

The chain carries TRBV29-1 and TRBJ2-7; maybe TRBD2 (6 bases). Germline V CDR1 and CDR2: SQVTM, ANQGSEA. The CDR3 extends over 15 amino acids. V dropped 4 bases and J dropped 0 bases, with 16 bases sitting between them. As DNA, the CDR3 is TGCAGCGTTGTCACTAGCCACTGGAGCTCCTACGAGCAGTACTTC. This codes for CSVVTSHWSSYEQYF.

The rearrangement joins TRBV7-2 to TRBJ2-5; 9 nucleotides match TRBD2. The CDR3 length is 14 residues. J gave up 1 base and V 5 bases, and 2 bases lay outside the gene matches. The germline CDR1 and CDR2 sequences are SGHTA and FQGNSA. The CDR3 DNA reads TGTGCCAGCAGCCCTAGCGGGGCCCAAGAGACCCAGTACTTC. Translating it yields CASSPSGAQETQYF.

The chain combines TRBV10-3 with TRBJ2-2; weak D call: TRBD1 (6 bases). The CDR3 has 12 amino acids. V lost 6 bases and J lost 6, with 8 bases in between. CDR1 ENHRY and CDR2 SYGVKD come from the germline V gene. CDR3 in amino acids: CAISAGAGELFF. The CDR3 region has the DNA TGTGCCATCAGCGCAGGGGCCGGGGAGCTGTTTTTT.

V gene TRBV5-6 combines with J gene TRBJ2-3; TRBD2 matches 7 bases. V trimming: 5 bases; J trimming: 8 bases; junction bases outside the gene matches: 8. There are 13 residues in the CDR3. CDR1 and CDR2 from the germline V gene are SGHDT and YYEEEE. In nucleotides, the CDR3 is TGTGCCAGCAGGGTGAGCGGGGCAGGTACGCAGTATTTT. Its translation is CASRVSGAGTQYF.

The chain joins TRBV2 to TRBJ1-2; D is perhaps TRBD1 (6 bases). Germline CDR1 reads SNHLY; CDR2 reads FYNNEI. CDR3 length: 17 amino acids. V gave up 0 bases and J gave up 5 bases, with 19 bases separating them. The CDR3, as DNA: TGTGCCAGCAGTGAAGCGGGGGGGGTCAGGGGCCGGTATGGCTACACCTTC. Translated, it gives CASSEAGGVRGRYGYTF.

CDR3 bases: TGTGCCAGTAGTTCTGCGGCGGCAGATACGCAGTATTTT. This codes for CASSSAAADTQYF. This chain uses TRBV19 with TRBJ2-3; D gene ambiguous. Germline V gene data show CDR1 as LNHDA and CDR2 as SQIVND (reference sequence). V lost 5 bases and J 4 bases, leaving 10 bases between the germline ends. CDR3 size: 13 residues.

The chain combines TRBV9 with TRBJ2-1, with 7 bases lining up with TRBD1. Germline lookup yields CDR1 SGDLS and CDR2 YYNGEE. The CDR3 is 14 amino acids. With 3 bases clipped from V and 9 bases from J, the junction kept 9 bases outside the gene matches. This chain's CDR3 is CASSGWTGSREQFF. The CDR3 DNA reads as TGTGCCAGCAGCGGATGGACAGGCAGCCGTGAGCAGTTCTTC.

The chain couples TRBV30 to TRBJ2-3; 7 bases map to TRBD2. Looked up from germline, CDR1 is GTSNPN and CDR2 is SVGIG (reference sequence). Trimming cost V 5 bases and J 2 bases; bases outside gene matches: 16. This CDR3 has 17 residues. CDR3 sequence reads: CAWGSGIGSLFTDTQYF. The CDR3 DNA reads as TGTGCCTGGGGAAGCGGGATAGGGTCCCTATTCACAGATACGCAGTATTTT.

The V call is TRBV30, the J call TRBJ1-1, with 8 nucleotides matching TRBD1. This CDR3 is built from 15 residues. J was trimmed by 1 base and V by 4 bases; bases with no gene match: 8. Germline lookup yields CDR1 GTSNPN and CDR2 SVGIG (reference sequence). CDR3 in amino acids: CAWNPGGIRNTEAFF. The CDR3 coding sequence is TGTGCCTGGAACCCAGGGGGCATAAGGAACACTGAAGCTTTCTTT.

V is TRBV30 and J is TRBJ1-2; TRBD1 aligns across 11 bases. The germline V gene has CDR1 GTSNPN and CDR2 SVGIG (reference sequence). The CDR3 consists of 20 residues. V lost 6 bases and J lost 3; bases outside the gene matches: 24. The CDR3 nucleotides are TGTGCCTGTGGAGACGGAGCGAACCGGGACAGGGGGATGTTTGACTATGGCTACACCTTC. It codes for CACGDGANRDRGMFDYGYTF.

V usage is TRBV5-6 and J usage is TRBJ2-7, with 8 bases matching TRBD2. The V gene's germline CDR1 is SGHDT and CDR2 YYEEEE. The CDR3 totals 16 residues. V trimming: 0 bases; J trimming: 4 bases; junction bases outside the gene matches: 9. CDR3: CASSLEFALADYEQYF. CDR3 nucleotide sequence: TGTGCCAGCAGCTTGGAGTTCGCACTAGCGGATTACGAGCAGTACTTC. The entire variable domain, with the rest obtained from reference TRBV5-6 and TRBJ2-7, is as follows: DAGVTQSPTHLIKTRGQQVTLRCSPKSGHDTVSWYQQALGQGPQFIFQYYEEEERQRGNFPDRFSGHQFPNYSSELNVNALLLGDSALYLCASSLEFALADYEQYFGPGTRLTVT.

The chain joins TRBV28 to TRBJ2-7; D possibly corresponds to TRBD1 (5 bases). Germline CDR1 and CDR2: MDHEN and SYDVKM. There are 14 residues in the CDR3. Trimming took off 10 bases at V and 0 bases at J, with 16 bases between the two ends. The DNA of the CDR3 is TGTGCCACCATGACCGCAGGGTCCTCCTACGAGCAGTACTTC. Protein: CATMTAGSSYEQYF.

The chain recombines TRBV5-6 with TRBJ1-1; D uncertain. Germline CDR1 reads SGHDT; CDR2 reads YYEEEE. This CDR3 spans 14 amino acids. With 0 bases removed from V and 5 bases from J, the gap between germline ends came to 11 bases. Here the CDR3 DNA reads TGTGCCAGCAGCTTGGACCCGATCGGGACTGAAGCTTTCTTT. Translating gives CASSLDPIGTEAFF.

V gene TRBV25-1 combines with J gene TRBJ1-4; D remains ambiguous. Germline CDR1 reads MGHDK; CDR2 reads SYGVNS. The V gene lost 3 bases and the J gene lost 7 bases, with 12 bases spanning the gap. This CDR3 has 14 residues. The CDR3 loop is CASSEAGRVEKLFF. The CDR3 DNA is TGTGCCAGCAGTGAGGCGGGAAGAGTTGAAAAACTGTTTTTT.

The chain has TRBV9 and TRBJ2-5; 7 bases agree with TRBD1. Germline CDR1 reads SGDLS; CDR2 reads YYNGEE. The CDR3 length is 16 residues. Unmatched junction bases numbered 14, after V lost 4 bases and J lost 5 bases. The CDR3 bases are TGTGCCAGCAGCCCCGTCGAGGGGGCTCGGTATGAGACCCAGTACTTC. Translated: CASSPVEGARYETQYF.

The V and J genes are TRBV6-6 and TRBJ1-1; 7 bases are shared with TRBD1. The ends lost 6 bases at V and 1 base at J; junction bases unmatched: 5. The CDR3 extends over 14 amino acids. CDR1 is MNHNY, CDR2 SVGAGI, per germline (reference sequence). The CDR3 DNA reads as TGTGCCAGCAGACGGGACAGCAAGAACACTGAAGCTTTCTTT. Amino acids: CASRRDSKNTEAFF.

The gene calls are TRBV7-8 and TRBJ2-1; TRBD2 aligns across 8 bases. This CDR3 contains 17 residues. The J segment lost 0 bases and the V segment lost 0 bases, leaving 4 bases of the junction unmatched. Per germline, CDR1 SGHVS and CDR2 FQNEAQ. The CDR3 DNA reads as TGTGCCAGCAGCTTAGCGATAGCGGGATACTCCTACAATGAGCAGTTCTTC. It codes for CASSLAIAGYSYNEQFF.